The 30 T cell receptor beta chains below were found in one sample sequenced in a study of cytomegalovirus exposure and HLA in healthy donors. PCR was performed using 60 Vbeta and 13 Jbeta primers. Profiled with immunoSEQ multiplex PCR; TCRdb holds only in-frame clones, not every one. There are under 150,000 clones in the sample; 75% to 85% occur only once, and 1.3% lies in the top ten. The sample was PBMCs. The source of these receptors is a woman aged 40-49 years in good health and CMV-seronegative.

The genes are TRBV19 and TRBJ1-5, with D possibly TRBD1 on 6 matching bases. The CDR3 contains 14 residues. Between the trimmed V and J ends, which lost 5 bases and 0 bases, there was a span of 8 bases. CDR1 is LNHDA and CDR2 is SQIVND in the germline V gene (reference sequence). CDR3 nucleotides: TGTGCCAGTAGTTGGACAGATAGCAATCAGCCCCAGCATTTT. Encoded protein: CASSWTDSNQPQHF.

The V gene is TRBV29-1, the J gene TRBJ2-7; 7 nucleotides line up with TRBD1. Per germline, CDR1 SQVTM and CDR2 ANQGSEA. CDR3 size: 13 residues. V lost 4 bases, J lost 0 bases, and 3 bases stayed unmatched. The CDR3 region is CSVVTGSSYEQYF. CDR3 sequence (DNA): TGCAGCGTTGTGACAGGGAGCTCCTACGAGCAGTACTTC.

This chain links TRBV5-1 with TRBJ1-1; TRBD1 matches at 8 bases. V was clipped by 1 base and J by 0 bases; unmatched bases: 5. The CDR3 runs 16 residues. The germline CDR1 and CDR2 sequences are SGHRS and YFSETQ. CDR3 DNA: TGCGCCAGCAGCTTGAGGGCAGGGGGCATGAACACTGAAGCTTTCTTT. It specifies CASSLRAGGMNTEAFF.

V and J are TRBV5-1 and TRBJ1-2; the D is unclear. There are 14 residues in the CDR3. V was pared by 4 bases and J by 2 bases, with 12 bases between. Germline values: CDR1 SGHRS, CDR2 YFSETQ. CDR3 in DNA: TGCGCCAGCAGCCCGGATGCGGGGAACTATGGCTACACCTTC. Protein product: CASSPDAGNYGYTF.

The V call is TRBV6-1, the J call TRBJ1-5, with a weak D call TRBD1 (5 bases). Deletions cut 7 bases from V and 3 bases from J, with 13 bases between. Looked up from germline, CDR1 is MNHNS and CDR2 is SASEGT. This CDR3 region has 14 residues. CDR3 in DNA: TGTGCCAGCAATACTCAGGGCCCCAATCAGCCCCAGCATTTT. This translates into CASNTQGPNQPQHF.

V gene TRBV15 combines with J gene TRBJ1-2, with 8 bases matching TRBD1. Germline-derived CDR1 and CDR2 are LNHNV and YYDKDF (reference sequence). The CDR3 sequence is 12 residues long. V shed 6 bases and J 8 bases; nucleotides not matched to a gene: 5. CDR3 nucleotide sequence: TGTGCCACCAGGACAGGGGAAGGAGGCTACACCTTC. Encoded protein: CATRTGEGGYTF.

The chain links TRBV5-1 to TRBJ1-4; TRBD1 matches at 8 bases. V dropped 1 base and J dropped 8; count of bases not matched to a gene: 7. Germline CDR1 and CDR2: SGHRS and YFSETQ. The CDR3 is 15 residues long. CDR3 residues: CASSLSTGADEKLFF. CDR3 DNA sequence: TGCGCCAGCAGCTTGTCGACAGGGGCGGACGAAAAACTGTTTTTT.

The chain couples TRBV29-1 to TRBJ2-3, with 15 bases lining up with TRBD2. Trimming at V came to 8 bases and at J to 3 bases, leaving 6 bases not matched to a gene. The CDR3 runs 15 residues. From germline, CDR1 is SQVTM and CDR2 ANQGSEA. The CDR3 DNA follows: TGCAGCCTCTCCGGGACTAGCGGGGGGACAGATACGCAGTATTTT. It yields the protein CSLSGTSGGTDTQYF.

This chain joins TRBV19 and TRBJ1-1, with D possibly being TRBD1 (5 bases). Looked up from germline, CDR1 is LNHDA and CDR2 is SQIVND (reference sequence). Trimming pared 3 bases from V and 4 bases from J, leaving 12 bases between. The CDR3 loop spans 14 amino acids. CDR3: CASSISGLTTEAFF. The CDR3 bases are TGTGCCAGTAGTATCTCAGGGCTGACCACTGAAGCTTTCTTT.

This CDR3 reads CASSPPGRGGSPLHF. The CDR3 DNA reads TGTGCCAGCAGCCCCCCGGGCAGGGGCGGTTCACCCCTCCACTTT. V gene TRBV9 combines with J gene TRBJ1-6; a weak D match, TRBD1 (6 bases). V was clipped by 4 bases and J by 9 bases, with 17 bases between them. Germline-derived CDR1 and CDR2 are SGDLS and YYNGEE. The CDR3 consists of 15 residues.

This chain uses TRBV2 with TRBJ1-1, with D hard to call. Deletions cut 5 bases from V and 0 bases from J, with 7 bases between. Germline CDR1 reads SNHLY; CDR2 reads FYNNEI. There are 13 residues in the CDR3. The DNA of the CDR3 is TGTGCCAGCAGTCTCCAGGTGAACACTGAAGCTTTCTTT. This gives the protein CASSLQVNTEAFF.

The CDR3 here is CASSPAQVDQPQHF. The CDR3 coding sequence is TGTGCCAGTAGTCCCGCACAGGTTGATCAGCCCCAGCATTTT. The chain employs TRBV19 and TRBJ1-5, with D possibly matching TRBD1 (5 bases). The length of the CDR3 is 14 residues. V was trimmed by 5 bases and J by 5 bases, leaving 13 bases between them. Germline V gene lookup returns CDR1 LNHDA and CDR2 SQIVND (reference sequence).

The gene calls are TRBV6-5 and TRBJ1-2; TRBD1 matches at 8 bases. The length of the CDR3 is 15 residues. Looked up from germline, CDR1 is MNHEY and CDR2 is SVGAGI. J was trimmed by 4 bases and V by 7 bases; bases with no gene match: 11. CDR3 coding DNA: TGTGCCAGCACCATGGATTATACAGGGGGCTATGGCTACACCTTC. It yields the protein CASTMDYTGGYGYTF.

The rearrangement uses TRBV6-6 and TRBJ1-4; D unclear. Deletions cut 7 bases from V and 6 bases from J, with 18 bases between. CDR3 length: 15 amino acids. In germline, CDR1 is MNHNY, CDR2 SVGAGI (reference sequence). CDR3 nucleotides: TGTGCCAGCAACAATCTCCCCCCCTTGGATGAAAAACTGTTTTTT. It yields the protein CASNNLPPLDEKLFF.

This chain connects TRBV6-5 to TRBJ1-1, with a tentative D call TRBD1 (5 bases). V was cut by 4 bases and J by 4 bases, with 16 bases left in between. Germline V CDR1 and CDR2: MNHEY, SVGAGI. The CDR3 runs to 15 residues. The CDR3, as DNA: TGTGCCAGCAGTTGGACGGCGCTCGGGGGCACTGAAGCTTTCTTT. Encoded protein: CASSWTALGGTEAFF.

The gene calls are TRBV9 and TRBJ1-2; D perhaps matches TRBD1 (5 bases). The germline gives CDR1 SGDLS, CDR2 YYNGEE. The ends were cut back, 2 bases at V and 4 bases at J, with 12 bases in the middle. The CDR3 is 14 residues long. CDR3 in amino acids: CASSVRDPIYGYTF. CDR3 nucleotides: TGTGCCAGCAGCGTCAGGGATCCAATCTATGGCTACACCTTC.

Concerning this clone: Other DNA sequences in the same sample also yield this CDR3. The gene calls are TRBV5-1 and TRBJ1-3; D uncertain. CDR3 length: 15 amino acids. Looked up from germline, CDR1 is SGHRS and CDR2 is YFSETQ. With 0 bases removed from V and 4 bases from J, the gap between germline ends came to 11 bases. CDR3: CASSLADGGGNTIYF. DNA for the CDR3: TGCGCCAGCAGCTTGGCCGACGGAGGAGGAAACACCATATATTTT. The full variable domain, rest sourced from reference TRBV5-1 and TRBJ1-3, is KAGVTQTPRYLIKTRGQQVTLSCSPISGHRSVSWYQQTPGQGLQFLFEYFSETQRNKGNFPGRFSGRQFSNSRSEMNVSTLELGDSALYLCASSLADGGGNTIYFGEGSWLTVV.

The chain joins TRBV11-3 to TRBJ2-1; 10 bases align to TRBD1. This CDR3 spans 14 amino acids. Germline V gives CDR1 SGHNT, CDR2 YENEEA. V lost 4 bases and J lost 8; bases outside the gene matches: 5. The chain's CDR3 is CASSSDRGNDEQFF. CDR3 nucleotide sequence: TGTGCCAGCAGCTCGGACAGGGGGAATGATGAGCAGTTCTTC.

The chain employs TRBV18 and TRBJ1-1; D possibly corresponds to TRBD1 (5 bases). Germline-derived CDR1 and CDR2 are KGHSH and LQKENI. This CDR3 contains 14 residues. V lost 3 bases to trimming and J lost 1 base, with 9 bases between them. DNA for the CDR3: TGTGCCAGCTCACCCCTTGACAGGAACACTGAAGCTTTCTTT. Amino acids: CASSPLDRNTEAFF.

The chain couples TRBV6-5 to TRBJ2-7, with D perhaps TRBD1 (5 bases). CDR1 and CDR2 (germline): MNHEY, SVGAGI. This CDR3 is built from 14 residues. Trimming shortened V by 2 bases and J by 0 bases, and 8 bases separated the two germline ends. The CDR3 nucleotides read TGTGCCAGCAGTTACGGGCAGGGCTCCTACGAGCAGTACTTC. Translating gives CASSYGQGSYEQYF.

The chain employs TRBV29-1 and TRBJ2-3, with a weak D call TRBD2 (6 bases). V lost 3 bases, J lost 0 bases, and 10 bases lay in between. The CDR3 is made up of 14 amino acids. Germline lookup yields CDR1 SQVTM and CDR2 ANQGSEA. The CDR3 loop reads CSVEGGASTDTQYF. In DNA form, the CDR3 reads TGCAGCGTTGAGGGCGGGGCTAGCACAGATACGCAGTATTTT.

This clone has only a few counts. The rearrangement links TRBV10-3 to TRBJ2-7; 8 bases align to TRBD1. Germline assignment: CDR1 ENHRY and CDR2 SYGVKD. Germline trimming cut 6 bases from V and 1 base from J; bases unmatched to any gene: 5. The CDR3 consists of 14 residues. The DNA for the CDR3 is TGTGCCATCAGAGACGGGACAGGATCCTACGAGCAGTACTTC. It yields the protein CAIRDGTGSYEQYF.

CDR3 in amino acids: CAGRQVVNTGELFF. The DNA of the CDR3 is TGCGCCGGAAGACAGGTGGTGAACACCGGGGAGCTGTTTTTT. The gene calls are TRBV5-1 and TRBJ2-2; D is possibly TRBD1 (6 bases). There are 14 residues in the CDR3. Per the germline V gene, CDR1 is SGHRS and CDR2 is YFSETQ. The V end lost 10 bases, the J end lost 1 base, and 14 bases lay between the germline ends.

This sequence joins TRBV9 and TRBJ1-6; a weak D match, TRBD1 (6 bases). The CDR3 covers 17 residues. V shed 0 bases and J shed 5 bases, with 15 bases lying between them. Germline V gives CDR1 SGDLS, CDR2 YYNGEE. CDR3 DNA: TGTGCCAGCAGCGTAGAGATAGGGGGTTCTAATAATTCACCCCTCCACTTT. Translated, it gives CASSVEIGGSNNSPLHF. The variable domain in full, with the rest retrieved from reference TRBV9 and TRBJ1-6, is DSGVTQTPKHLITATGQRVTLRCSPRSGDLSVYWYQQSLDQGLQFLIQYYNGEERAKGNILERFSAQQFPDLHSELNLSSLELGDSALYFCASSVEIGGSNNSPLHFGNGTRLTVT.

The chain recombines TRBV4-2 with TRBJ1-2; maybe TRBD1 (6 bases). The CDR3 length is 14 residues. Trimming left V 0 bases short and J 3 bases short, with 8 bases between. Germline CDR1 reads LGHNA; CDR2 reads YNFKEQ. This CDR3 is CASSQDRGDYGYTF. The DNA of the CDR3 is TGTGCCAGCAGCCAAGACAGGGGTGACTATGGCTACACCTTC.

This chain links TRBV10-3 with TRBJ1-2; perhaps TRBD1 as D (6 bases). With 0 bases removed from V and 6 bases from J, the gap between germline ends came to 20 bases. The CDR3 has 17 residues. Per germline, CDR1 ENHRY and CDR2 SYGVKD. Here the CDR3 DNA reads TGTGCCATCAGTGAGTCAGGACAGCTTACTGACCTTAATGGCTACACCTTC. Protein: CAISESGQLTDLNGYTF.

This clone was seen only once. V is TRBV6-1 and J is TRBJ1-1, with D uncertain. The germline V and J ends were trimmed by 3 bases and 4 bases, with 12 bases remaining between them. The CDR3 length is 14 residues. Germline V gives CDR1 MNHNS, CDR2 SASEGT. The DNA of the CDR3 is TGTGCCAGCAGTGATCCAACTATGGGCACTGAAGCTTTCTTT. Protein product: CASSDPTMGTEAFF.

The chain joins TRBV11-3 to TRBJ2-5; TRBD2 agrees at 12 bases. The CDR3 has 16 amino acids. J lost 0 bases, V lost 5 bases, and 4 bases had no gene match. CDR1 and CDR2 from the germline V gene are SGHNT and YENEEA. The CDR3 nucleotides are TGTGCCAGCAGCGACAGGACTAGCGGGGACCAAGAGACCCAGTACTTC. This sequence encodes CASSDRTSGDQETQYF.

Here the CDR3 reads CASSPPKGRGPYEQYF. The CDR3 region has the DNA TGTGCCAGCTCACCCCCCAAAGGGCGGGGACCCTACGAGCAGTACTTC. The rearrangement uses TRBV18 and TRBJ2-7; tentatively, D is TRBD2 (6 bases). This CDR3 is built from 16 residues. CDR1 and CDR2 from the germline V gene are KGHSH and LQKENI. Trimming cost V 3 bases and J 2 bases, with 17 bases left between them.

V is TRBV4-2 and J is TRBJ1-3; D unresolved. CDR1 LGHNA and CDR2 YNFKEQ come from the germline V gene. V shed 4 bases and J shed 2 bases, with 9 bases lying between them. The CDR3 sequence is 14 residues long. The CDR3 protein is CASSPTPAGNTIYF. The CDR3 coding sequence is TGTGCCAGCAGCCCTACCCCGGCTGGAAACACCATATATTTT.